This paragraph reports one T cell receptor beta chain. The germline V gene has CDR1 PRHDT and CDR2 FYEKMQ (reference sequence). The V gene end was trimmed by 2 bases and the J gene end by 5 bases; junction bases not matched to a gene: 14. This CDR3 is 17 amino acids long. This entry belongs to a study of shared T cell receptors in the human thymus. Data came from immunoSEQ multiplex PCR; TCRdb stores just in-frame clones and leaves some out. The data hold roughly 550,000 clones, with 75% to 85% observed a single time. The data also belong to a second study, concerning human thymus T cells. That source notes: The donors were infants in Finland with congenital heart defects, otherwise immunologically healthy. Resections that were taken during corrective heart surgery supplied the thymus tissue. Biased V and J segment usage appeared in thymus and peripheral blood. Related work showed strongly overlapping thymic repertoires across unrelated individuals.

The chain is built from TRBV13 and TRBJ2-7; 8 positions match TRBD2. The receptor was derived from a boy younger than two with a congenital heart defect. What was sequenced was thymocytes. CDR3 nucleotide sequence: TGTGCCAGCAGCTTATCCTACGCGGGGGGAAGTATCGACGAGCAGTACTTC. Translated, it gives CASSLSYAGGSIDEQYF.